This TCR beta chain was sequenced for a study of CD8 T cells in Susac syndrome. Whole-study results and caveats: The TCR sequencing and HLA analysis in the study involved a relatively small number of individuals, as the study acknowledged.

Sequencing of TCR beta, carried out with a high-throughput approach, was applied to CD8+ and CD4+ T cells from the blood. Negative isolation was used for CD8+ and CD4+ T cells and FACS enrichment for TEMRA cells. An input of 0.5 to 1 ug of RNA was subjected to reverse transcription using random hexamers. Amplification of TCR beta CDR3 was carried out by immunoSEQ multiplex PCR, which covered 54 Vbeta and 13 Jbeta segments. One entry per CDR3 protein, called by TCRdb with MiXCR from the immunoSEQ multiplex PCR reads. This repertoire shows fewer than 200,000 distinct CDR3 sequences, around 94% found once; its top ten account for 0.12%. This clonotype appeared once. Its antigen is currently unknown. The CDR3 covers 16 residues. Germline V lookup: CDR1 SGHTA, CDR2 FQGNSA. V lost 4 bases and J 1 base, leaving 15 bases between the germline ends.

The receptor was derived from a human donor with Susac syndrome. The J gene is TRBJ2-3, the V gene TRBV7-2; D is unclear. Sequencing was performed on CD4+ T cells from PBMCs. The CDR3 sequence is CASSSPGARRTDTQYF. In nucleotides, the CDR3 is TGTGCCAGCAGCTCCCCCGGAGCCCGGCGCACAGATACGCAGTATTTT.